Shown below are 7 T cell receptor beta chains from a single sample sequenced in a study of cytomegalovirus exposure and HLA in healthy donors. The PCR ran on 60 Vbeta and 13 Jbeta primers. The method was immunoSEQ multiplex PCR; TCRdb's version includes in-frame clones alone and lacks a portion of them. The sample lists roughly 160,000 clones; roughly 80% were seen once. The sequencing input was PBMCs. The source is a man aged 50-60 years in good health and CMV-seropositive.

The chain couples TRBV7-9 to TRBJ2-5; no clear D. The length of the CDR3 is 14 residues. V gave up 2 bases and J gave up 1 base, with 8 bases separating them. The germline V gene has CDR1 SEHNR and CDR2 FQNEAQ (reference sequence). CDR3 amino acids: CASSLSAVQETQYF. In DNA form, the CDR3 reads TGTGCCAGCAGCTTATCTGCGGTCCAAGAGACCCAGTACTTC.

The chain uses TRBV28 and TRBJ2-1; D call uncertain. V was cut by 2 bases and J by 13 bases, with 12 bases left in between. CDR1 and CDR2 (germline): MDHEN, SYDVKM. The CDR3 has 12 amino acids. CDR3 bases: TGTGCCAGCAGTTTACCTCGCGGCGGACAGTTCTTC. This encodes CASSLPRGGQFF.

This clone was seen once. The chain carries TRBV6-5 and TRBJ2-7; possibly TRBD2 for D (6 bases). Germline CDR1 is MNHEY and CDR2 is SVGAGI. The CDR3 totals 12 residues. Trimming removed 6 bases at V and 7 bases at J, with 13 bases between. As DNA, the CDR3 is TGTGCCAGCAGCCCGGGAGTCTTGGAGCAGTACTTC. Translation gives CASSPGVLEQYF.

The gene calls are TRBV28 and TRBJ1-4; D is undetermined. CDR3 length: 11 amino acids. With 7 bases removed from V and 4 bases from J, the gap between germline ends came to 4 bases. Per the germline V gene, CDR1 is MDHEN and CDR2 is SYDVKM. The CDR3 sequence is CASKSNEKLFF. For the CDR3, the DNA is TGTGCCAGCAAGAGTAATGAAAAACTGTTTTTT.

The chain carries TRBV11-2 and TRBJ2-5; no clear D. CDR1 and CDR2 (germline): SGHAT, FQNNGV. The V gene lost 4 bases and the J gene lost 3 bases, with 3 bases spanning the gap. CDR3 size: 11 residues. CDR3 protein: CASSSEETQYF. In DNA, the CDR3 is TGTGCCAGCAGCTCAGAAGAGACCCAGTACTTC. Drawing the rest from reference TRBV11-2 and TRBJ2-5, the complete variable domain is EAGVAQSPRYKIIEKRQSVAFWCNPISGHATLYWYQQILGQGPKLLIQFQNNGVVDDSQLPKDRFSAERLKGVDSTLKIQPAKLEDSAVYLCASSSEETQYFGPGTRLLVL.

This sequence joins TRBV11-2 and TRBJ1-3, with 9 bases lining up with TRBD1. Germline lookup yields CDR1 SGHAT and CDR2 FQNNGV. The CDR3 spans 17 residues. Trimming removed 5 bases from V and 1 base from J; junction bases left unmatched: 9. CDR3 sequence reads: CASSLYRGQSSGNTIYF. The CDR3 coding sequence is TGTGCCAGCAGCCTATACAGGGGGCAAAGTTCTGGAAACACCATATATTTT.

The gene calls are TRBV5-1 and TRBJ2-5; D might be TRBD2 (6 bases). The V end was cut by 2 bases, the J end by 7 bases, with 12 bases between. This CDR3 has 13 residues. Per the germline V gene, CDR1 is SGHRS and CDR2 is YFSETQ. The CDR3 DNA reads TGCGCCAGCAGCTTTACTCCGGAGGGGACCCAGTACTTC. Translation: CASSFTPEGTQYF.